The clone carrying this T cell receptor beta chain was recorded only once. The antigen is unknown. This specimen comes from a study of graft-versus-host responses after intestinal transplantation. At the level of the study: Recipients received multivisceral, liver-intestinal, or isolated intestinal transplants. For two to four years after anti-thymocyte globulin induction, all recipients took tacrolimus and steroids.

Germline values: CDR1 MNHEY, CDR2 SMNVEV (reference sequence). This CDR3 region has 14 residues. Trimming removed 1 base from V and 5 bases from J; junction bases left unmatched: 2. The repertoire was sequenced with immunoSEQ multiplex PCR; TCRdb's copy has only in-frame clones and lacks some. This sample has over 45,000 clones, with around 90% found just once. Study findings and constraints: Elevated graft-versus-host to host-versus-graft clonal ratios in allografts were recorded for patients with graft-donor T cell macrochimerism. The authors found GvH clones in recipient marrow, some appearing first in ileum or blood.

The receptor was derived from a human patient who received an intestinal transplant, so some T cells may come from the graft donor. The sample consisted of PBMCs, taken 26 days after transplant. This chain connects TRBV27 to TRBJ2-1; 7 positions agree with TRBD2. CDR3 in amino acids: CASSLLGGDNEQFF. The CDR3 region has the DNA TGTGCCAGCAGTTTATTGGGGGGGGACAATGAGCAGTTCTTC.